These T cell receptor beta chains were read from a single sample in a study of patients and donors after allogeneic stem cell transplantation. TCRdb re-called the RT-PCR reads through MiXCR, storing one row per CDR3 protein. The sample carries 70,000 to 95,000 distinct CDR3 sequences, around 5% recorded once. The sequencing sample was made of blood, either unsorted or a sorted T cell fraction (not recorded which). The receptors come from a human donor who was either an allogeneic HSCT recipient or a stem cell or donor lymphocyte infusion donor (not recorded which). It is not recorded whose cells these are; they may come from a transplant donor. Each CDR3 is given with its conserved first and last residue. Fields, in order: CDR3 DNA, CDR3 protein, D gene, V gene, J gene, clone size. A D gene is named only where the DNA matches it firmly. Not all rows give a size; the values are once, few, many and, for expanded clones, a class.

TGTGCCAGCAGTGAAATAGGGCGCGATGAGCAGTTCTTC	CASSEIGRDEQFF	.	TRBV6-1	TRBJ2-1	many
TGTGCCAGCTCACCCGGGGCAGGGATTTCCTACGAGCAGTACTTC	CASSPGAGISYEQYF	.	TRBV18	TRBJ2-7	many
TGCAGTGCTGATCGGGGGGCCCAAGAGACCCAGTACTTC	CSADRGAQETQYF	.	TRBV20-1	TRBJ2-5	.
TGCAGTGCTAGAGATCACGGTCAGGCCTACACCGGGGAGCTGTTTTTT	CSARDHGQAYTGELFF	.	TRBV20-1	TRBJ2-2	.
TGCGCCAGCAGCTCCGCTTTCGGTAGCGGGGACCCCTACGAGCAGTACTTC	CASSSAFGSGDPYEQYF	TRBD2	TRBV5-1	TRBJ2-7	.
TGTGCCAGCAGCTTGAGGATCGGGGGCACAGATACGCAGTATTTT	CASSLRIGGTDTQYF	.	TRBV5-5	TRBJ2-3	many
TGCGCCAGCATAGAGCCGGTGGGGGGGTACGAGCAGTACTTC	CASIEPVGGYEQYF	TRBD2	TRBV10-2	TRBJ2-7	many
TGTGCCAGCAGCTCCTGGGTCCAAGTGGGGTATGGCTACACCTTC	CASSSWVQVGYGYTF	.	TRBV7-8	TRBJ1-2	.
TGTGCCAGCACCCCACAGGCACCGGGATTATCCTACGAGCAGTACTTC	CASTPQAPGLSYEQYF	.	TRBV5-5	TRBJ2-7	many
TGCGCCAGCAGCCCCGACGGACAGCCGAACACTGAAGCTTTCTTT	CASSPDGQPNTEAFF	.	TRBV5-1	TRBJ1-1	many
TGTGCCAGTGGCGTTCCGGGACAGGGGGGCGAGCAGTACTTC	CASGVPGQGGEQYF	TRBD1	TRBV4-2	TRBJ2-7	many
TGTGCCAGCCGTGAGTCACGGAGAGACGAGCAGTACTTC	CASRESRRDEQYF	.	TRBV3-1	TRBJ2-7	many
TGTGCCAGCAGTTTAGGTAGCGGGGGATACAATGAGCAGTTCTTC	CASSLGSGGYNEQFF	TRBD2	TRBV12-3/TRBV12-4	TRBJ2-1	many
TGCAGTGCTACAACCAAAAACAGGGTCAGGAACGAGCAGTACTTC	CSATTKNRVRNEQYF	.	TRBV20-1	TRBJ2-7	few
TGTGCCTGGAGCCAGGGGACAGGGTCCGAGCAGTACTTC	CAWSQGTGSEQYF	TRBD1	TRBV30	TRBJ2-7	few
TGTGCCAGCAGCTTAGATGTTGGAAGTCACTATGGCTACACCTTC	CASSLDVGSHYGYTF	.	TRBV11-2	TRBJ1-2	few
TGTGCCAGCAGCTCAAGGAGGGGTCGCTCCTACAATGAGCAGTTCTTC	CASSSRRGRSYNEQFF	.	TRBV11-2	TRBJ2-1	many
TGTGCCAGCAGTGAAGGGCTAGAGGCGCACAATGAGCAGTTCTTC	CASSEGLEAHNEQFF	.	TRBV6-1	TRBJ2-1	many
TGTGCCAGCTCACTACAGGGGGGAGAGACCCAGTACTTC	CASSLQGGETQYF	TRBD1	TRBV18	TRBJ2-5	many
TGTGCCAGCCGACGATTTACAGGCAGGGCTAACACCGGGGAGCTGTTTTTT	CASRRFTGRANTGELFF	.	TRBV7-9	TRBJ2-2	many
TGTGCCAGCAGCTTAGGAGTTAGCACAGATACGCAGTATTTT	CASSLGVSTDTQYF	.	TRBV7-3	TRBJ2-3	many
TGCGCCAGCAGCCTAGGGACTAGCAGCCTCTCCTACGAGCAGTACTTC	CASSLGTSSLSYEQYF	TRBD2	TRBV5-1	TRBJ2-7	many
TGTGCTAGTGGTTTCGGTGGGGATCAGCCCCAGCATTTT	CASGFGGDQPQHF	.	TRBV12-5	TRBJ1-5	few
TGTGCCAGCAGTCCTTGGTCAGCCGGAGAAGAGACCCAGTACTTC	CASSPWSAGEETQYF	.	TRBV27	TRBJ2-5	many
TGTGCCAGTAGTAGCACTTACTCCTACGAGCAGTACTTC	CASSSTYSYEQYF	.	TRBV19	TRBJ2-7	many
TGTGCCAGCAGCCAAGATCCAGGGAGTGGTGGCTACACCTTC	CASSQDPGSGGYTF	.	TRBV4-2	TRBJ1-2	medium-sized
TGCAGTGCTAGAGATCCCAGCGGGGGGGCCGTGGAGACCCAGTACTTC	CSARDPSGGAVETQYF	TRBD2	TRBV20-1	TRBJ2-5	.
TGCGCCAGCAGCCTCTTCGGGACAGGCCCTCGCTCTGGGGCCAACGTCCTGACTTTC	CASSLFGTGPRSGANVLTF	TRBD1	TRBV5-1	TRBJ2-6	many
TGTGCCTGGGGCCCCAGGGCGAACACTGAAGCTTTCTTT	CAWGPRANTEAFF	.	TRBV30	TRBJ1-1	many
TGTGCCAGCAGCTTAGTAGGAGGGGATGCAGAGACCCAGTACTTC	CASSLVGGDAETQYF	.	TRBV7-8	TRBJ2-5	.
TGTGCCATCAACAGCGGGAGCCTTTCTAATGAGCAGTTCTTC	CAINSGSLSNEQFF	TRBD2	TRBV10-3	TRBJ2-1	many
TGTGCCACCAGTGATCCCCGGACAGGGGAGGGCACCGGGGAGCTGTTTTTT	CATSDPRTGEGTGELFF	TRBD1	TRBV24-1	TRBJ2-2	many
TGTGCCAGCAGTTTAGACGGGTGGGGCAGGAGCTCCTACGAGCAGTACTTC	CASSLDGWGRSSYEQYF	.	TRBV28	TRBJ2-7	many
TGCGCCAGCAGCTCCGGACAAGGAGGCTATGGCTACACCTTC	CASSSGQGGYGYTF	.	TRBV5-1	TRBJ1-2	many
TGTGCCAGCTCACCACCTAACGGGGAGCTGTTTTTT	CASSPPNGELFF	.	TRBV18	TRBJ2-2	few
TGTGCCAGCAGCCAAGGACAGGGGGTCACTGAAGCTTTCTTT	CASSQGQGVTEAFF	TRBD1	TRBV3-1	TRBJ1-1	few
TGTGCCAGCAGCCAAGCCCCGGGGGCGCCCCAGCATTTT	CASSQAPGAPQHF	.	TRBV3-1	TRBJ1-5	many
TGTGCCAGCAGTTACTCTGGGAGGGGAGAGACCCAGTACTTC	CASSYSGRGETQYF	TRBD2	TRBV6-5	TRBJ2-5	.
TGCGCCAGCAGCCCAGGACAGGGGGCGTTCTATGGCTACACCTTC	CASSPGQGAFYGYTF	TRBD1	TRBV5-1	TRBJ1-2	many
TGTGCCAGCAGTTCCGGGACTAGCGACTACAATGAGCAGTTCTTC	CASSSGTSDYNEQFF	TRBD2	TRBV28	TRBJ2-1	.
TGCAGCGTTACTATTGCAGGGGGCAGGGCAGATACGCAGTATTTT	CSVTIAGGRADTQYF	TRBD1	TRBV29-1	TRBJ2-3	many
TGTGCCAGCAGCCTACAGGGATCTAACTATGGCTACACCTTC	CASSLQGSNYGYTF	.	TRBV6-1	TRBJ1-2	many
TGCAGTGCTAGAGATCTCCTGAACACTGAAGCTTTCTTT	CSARDLLNTEAFF	.	TRBV20-1	TRBJ1-1	many
TGCAGTGCTCCGGCCCGGGGTCTCCGTTACGAGCAGTACTTC	CSAPARGLRYEQYF	.	TRBV20-1	TRBJ2-7	many
TGTGCCAGCAGCTTAATAGGCTTCCCCGGGGAGCTGTTTTTT	CASSLIGFPGELFF	.	TRBV11-1	TRBJ2-2	many
TGCAGTGCTAGAGAGCCGGGACTAGCAGGAGGTGAGCAGTTCTTC	CSAREPGLAGGEQFF	TRBD2	TRBV20-1	TRBJ2-1	many
TGCAGTGCTAGAGACCCCCGCGCGAGCGGGGGGGACAATGAGCAGTTCTTC	CSARDPRASGGDNEQFF	TRBD2	TRBV20-1	TRBJ2-1	many
TGCAGTGCTAGTGCGGGGGGTACCCATCAGCCCCAGCATTTT	CSASAGGTHQPQHF	.	TRBV20-1	TRBJ1-5	many